These 6 T cell receptor beta chains were all obtained from the same sample, sequenced in a study of cytomegalovirus exposure and HLA in healthy donors (dated 2017 in TCRdb). Receptor libraries were prepared by the immunoSEQ multiplex PCR assay. The multiplex PCR relied on a mix of 60 forward primers for TCR Vbeta segments and 13 reverse primers for TCR Jbeta segments. TCRdb holds this immuneACCESS table with in-frame rearrangements only. Some clones are missing; in checked studies, unresolved V genes explain under half, and the rest has no known cause. This sample comprises 77,000 or so clones, 78% of them detected only once. The biggest ten clones account for less than 2% of the sample. The sample consisted of PBMCs. The receptors stem from a middle-aged man in good health and CMV-seronegative.

The rearrangement uses TRBV5-1 and TRBJ1-4, with unresolved D. In germline, CDR1 is SGHRS, CDR2 YFSETQ. Trimming pared 1 base from V and 0 bases from J, leaving 4 bases between. The CDR3 totals 14 residues. The chain's CDR3 is CASSLLSTNEKLFF. The CDR3 nucleotides are TGCGCCAGCAGCTTGCTTTCAACTAATGAAAAACTGTTTTTT.

The chain joins TRBV6-5 to TRBJ2-7, with TRBD2 identical over 7 bases. The CDR3 has 14 residues. V trimming: 6 bases; J trimming: 2 bases; junction bases outside the gene matches: 7. Germline V lookup: CDR1 MNHEY, CDR2 SVGAGI. For the CDR3, the DNA is TGTGCCAGCAGACAGAGCGGGAACGCCTACGAGCAGTACTTC. Protein sequence: CASRQSGNAYEQYF.

This clone showed up just once. The chain couples TRBV6-4 to TRBJ2-7, with 8 bases fitting TRBD1. With 6 bases clipped from V and 1 base from J, the junction kept 8 bases outside the gene matches. Germline loops: CDR1 MRHNA, CDR2 SNTAGT. The CDR3 spans 15 residues. Here the CDR3 DNA reads TGTGCCAGCAGCGGACAGGGCCCAATATCCTACGAGCAGTACTTC. Its protein is CASSGQGPISYEQYF.

The V call is TRBV6-4, the J call TRBJ2-1; D gene ambiguous. Germline CDR1 is MRHNA and CDR2 is SNTAGT. V dropped 0 bases and J dropped 5 bases, with 11 bases sitting between them. This CDR3 spans 15 amino acids. The CDR3 sequence: CASSDSMTPHNEQFF. CDR3 bases: TGTGCCAGCAGTGACTCGATGACACCCCACAATGAGCAGTTCTTC.

The chain carries TRBV4-1 and TRBJ2-1; 9 bases align to TRBD2. J gave up 8 bases and V 8 bases, and 10 bases lay outside the gene matches. The CDR3 spans 14 residues. Germline V gene data show CDR1 as MGHRA and CDR2 as YSYEKL. This chain's CDR3 is CASSTSGGSYEQFF. The CDR3 DNA follows: TGCGCCAGCTCGACTAGCGGAGGGAGTTATGAGCAGTTCTTC.

About this clone: One junction end disagrees with the germline gene, perhaps due to a read error. The rearrangement links TRBV7-9 to TRBJ1-4; no definite D call. The CDR3 has 12 residues. Per germline, CDR1 SEHNR and CDR2 FQNEAQ (reference sequence). This CDR3 reads CSSSLGREKLFF. The CDR3 nucleotides are TGTTCCAGCAGCTTGGGGAGGGAAAAACTGTTTTTT.